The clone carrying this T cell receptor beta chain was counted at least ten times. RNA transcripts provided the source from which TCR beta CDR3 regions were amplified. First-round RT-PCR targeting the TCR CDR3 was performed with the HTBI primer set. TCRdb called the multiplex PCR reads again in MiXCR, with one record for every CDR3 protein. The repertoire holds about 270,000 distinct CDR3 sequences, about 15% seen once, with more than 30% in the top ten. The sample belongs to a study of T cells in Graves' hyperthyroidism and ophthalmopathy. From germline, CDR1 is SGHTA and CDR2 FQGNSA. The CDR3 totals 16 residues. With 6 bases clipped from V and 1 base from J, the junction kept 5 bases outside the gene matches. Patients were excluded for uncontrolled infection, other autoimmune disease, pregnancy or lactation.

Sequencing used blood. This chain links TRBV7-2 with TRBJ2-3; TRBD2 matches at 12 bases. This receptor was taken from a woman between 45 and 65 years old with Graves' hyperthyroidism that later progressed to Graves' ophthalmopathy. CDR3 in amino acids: CASSTGLAGRTDTQYF. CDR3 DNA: TGTGCCAGCAGTACCGGACTAGCGGGACGCACAGATACGCAGTATTTT.